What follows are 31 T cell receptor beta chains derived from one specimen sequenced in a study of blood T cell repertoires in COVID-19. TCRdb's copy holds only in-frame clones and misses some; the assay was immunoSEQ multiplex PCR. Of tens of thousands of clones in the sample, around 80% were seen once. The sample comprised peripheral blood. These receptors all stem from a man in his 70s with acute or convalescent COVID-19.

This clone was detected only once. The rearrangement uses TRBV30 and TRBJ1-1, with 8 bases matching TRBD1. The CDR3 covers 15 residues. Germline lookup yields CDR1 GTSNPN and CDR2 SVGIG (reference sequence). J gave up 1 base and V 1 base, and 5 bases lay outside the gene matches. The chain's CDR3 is CAWSERTGWNTEAFF. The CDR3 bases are TGTGCCTGGAGTGAAAGGACAGGGTGGAACACTGAAGCTTTCTTT.

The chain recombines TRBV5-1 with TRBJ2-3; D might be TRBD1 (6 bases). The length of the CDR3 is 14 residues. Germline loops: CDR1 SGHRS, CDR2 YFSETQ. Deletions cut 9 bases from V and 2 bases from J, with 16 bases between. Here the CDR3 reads CATSKDSLTDTQYF. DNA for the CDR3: TGCGCCACTTCCAAGGACAGCCTCACAGATACGCAGTATTTT.

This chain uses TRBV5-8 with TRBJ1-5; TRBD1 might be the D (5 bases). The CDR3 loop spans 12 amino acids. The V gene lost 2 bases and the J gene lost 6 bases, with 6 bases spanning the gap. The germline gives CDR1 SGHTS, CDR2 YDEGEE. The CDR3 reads CASSLRGQPQHF. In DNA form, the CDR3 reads TGTGCCAGCAGCTTAAGGGGTCAGCCCCAGCATTTT.

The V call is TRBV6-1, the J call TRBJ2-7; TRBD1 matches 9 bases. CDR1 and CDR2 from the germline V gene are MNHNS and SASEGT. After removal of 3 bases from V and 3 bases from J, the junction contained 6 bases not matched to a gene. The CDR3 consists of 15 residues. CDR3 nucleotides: TGTGCCAGCAGTGAGGGCGGGACAGGGATCTACGAGCAGTACTTC. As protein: CASSEGGTGIYEQYF.

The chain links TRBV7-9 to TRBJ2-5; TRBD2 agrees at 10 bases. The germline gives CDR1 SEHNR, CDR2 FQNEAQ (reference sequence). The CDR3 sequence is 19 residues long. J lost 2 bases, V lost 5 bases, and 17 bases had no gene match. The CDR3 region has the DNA TGTGCCAGCAGCCCAAATATGTACAGCGGGAGGGACCCTCAAGAGACCCAGTACTTC. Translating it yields CASSPNMYSGRDPQETQYF.

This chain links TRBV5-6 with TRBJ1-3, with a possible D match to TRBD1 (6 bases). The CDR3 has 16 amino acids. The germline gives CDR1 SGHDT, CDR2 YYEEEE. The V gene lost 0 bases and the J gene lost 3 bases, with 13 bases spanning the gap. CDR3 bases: TGTGCCAGCAGCTTGGAACAGGGAATCGATGGAAACACCATATATTTT. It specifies CASSLEQGIDGNTIYF.

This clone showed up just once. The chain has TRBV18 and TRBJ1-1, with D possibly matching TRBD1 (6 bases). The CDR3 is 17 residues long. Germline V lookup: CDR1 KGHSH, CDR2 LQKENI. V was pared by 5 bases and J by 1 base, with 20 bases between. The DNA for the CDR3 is TGTGCCAGCTCAGGGATGACAGGCATAGTACAGAACACTGAAGCTTTCTTT. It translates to CASSGMTGIVQNTEAFF.

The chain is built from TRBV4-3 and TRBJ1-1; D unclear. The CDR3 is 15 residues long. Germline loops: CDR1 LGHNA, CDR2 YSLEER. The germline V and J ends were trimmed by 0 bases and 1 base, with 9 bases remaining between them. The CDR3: CASSQEGHGNTEAFF. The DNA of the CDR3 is TGCGCCAGCAGCCAAGAGGGCCACGGGAACACTGAAGCTTTCTTT.

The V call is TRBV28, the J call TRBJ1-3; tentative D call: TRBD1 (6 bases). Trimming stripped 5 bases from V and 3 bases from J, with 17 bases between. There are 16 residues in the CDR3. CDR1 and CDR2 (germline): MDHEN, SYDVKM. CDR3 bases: TGTGCCAGCAGTCCGCCACAGGGTGCGGTTGGAAACACCATATATTTT. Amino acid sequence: CASSPPQGAVGNTIYF.

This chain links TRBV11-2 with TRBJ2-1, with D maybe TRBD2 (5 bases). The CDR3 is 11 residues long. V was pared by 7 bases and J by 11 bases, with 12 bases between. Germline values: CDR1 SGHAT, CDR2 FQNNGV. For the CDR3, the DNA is TGTGCCAGCACCGCCCGGGAAAAGCAGTTCTTC. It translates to CASTAREKQFF.

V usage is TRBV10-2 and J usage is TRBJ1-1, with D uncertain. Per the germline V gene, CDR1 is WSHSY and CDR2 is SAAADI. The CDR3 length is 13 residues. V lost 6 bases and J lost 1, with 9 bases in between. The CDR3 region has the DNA TGCGCCAGCAGGGTAGGAGGGAACACTGAAGCTTTCTTT. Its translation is CASRVGGNTEAFF.

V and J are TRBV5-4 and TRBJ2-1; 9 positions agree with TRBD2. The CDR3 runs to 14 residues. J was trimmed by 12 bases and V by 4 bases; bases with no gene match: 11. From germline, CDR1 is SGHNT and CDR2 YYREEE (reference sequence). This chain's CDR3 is CASSPERTSDVQFF. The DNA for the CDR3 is TGTGCCAGCAGCCCCGAGCGGACTAGCGATGTGCAGTTCTTC.

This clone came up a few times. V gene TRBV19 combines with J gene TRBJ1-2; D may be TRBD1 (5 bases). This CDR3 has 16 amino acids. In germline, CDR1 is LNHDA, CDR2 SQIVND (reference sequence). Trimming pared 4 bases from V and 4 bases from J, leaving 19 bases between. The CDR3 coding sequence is TGTGCCAGTAGTAGCCTGCGGGGGGTAAGCTCCTATGGCTACACCTTC. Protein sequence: CASSSLRGVSSYGYTF. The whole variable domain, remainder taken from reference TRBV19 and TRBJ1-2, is DGGITQSPKYLFRKEGQNVTLSCEQNLNHDAMYWYRQDPGQGLRLIYYSQIVNDFQKGDIAEGYSVSREKKESFPLTVTSAQKNPTAFYLCASSSLRGVSSYGYTFGSGTRLTVV.

CDR3 DNA sequence: TGTGCCTGGAGTGTATGGGGACAGCGGCAGCCCCAGCATTTT. Protein: CAWSVWGQRQPQHF. The V gene is TRBV30, the J gene TRBJ1-5, with 7 bases fitting TRBD1. With V trimmed by 0 bases and J by 7 bases, 6 bases remained unmatched. The CDR3 runs 14 residues. Germline lookup yields CDR1 GTSNPN and CDR2 SVGIG (reference sequence).

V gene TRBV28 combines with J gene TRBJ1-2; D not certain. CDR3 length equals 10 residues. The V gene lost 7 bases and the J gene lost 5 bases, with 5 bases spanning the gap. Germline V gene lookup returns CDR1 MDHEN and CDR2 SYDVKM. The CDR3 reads CASNNYGYTF. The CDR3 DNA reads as TGTGCCAGCAATAATTATGGCTACACCTTC.

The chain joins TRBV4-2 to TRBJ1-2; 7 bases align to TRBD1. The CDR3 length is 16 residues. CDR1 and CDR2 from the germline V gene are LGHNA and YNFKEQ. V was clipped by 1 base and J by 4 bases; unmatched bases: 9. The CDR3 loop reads CASSQVSEGAGYGYTF. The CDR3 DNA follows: TGTGCCAGCAGCCAAGTGAGCGAGGGGGCCGGCTATGGCTACACCTTC.

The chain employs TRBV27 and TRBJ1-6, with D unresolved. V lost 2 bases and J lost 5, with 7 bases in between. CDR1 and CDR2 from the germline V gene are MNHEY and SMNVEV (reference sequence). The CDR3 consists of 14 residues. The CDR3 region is CASSLSQNNSPLHF. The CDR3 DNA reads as TGTGCCAGCAGTTTAAGTCAGAATAATTCACCCCTCCACTTT.

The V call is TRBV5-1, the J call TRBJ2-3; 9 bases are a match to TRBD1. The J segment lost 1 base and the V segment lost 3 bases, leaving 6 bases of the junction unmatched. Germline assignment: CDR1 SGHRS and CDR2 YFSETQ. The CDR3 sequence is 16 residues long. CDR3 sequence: CASSSQGARGTDTQYF. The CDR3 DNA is TGCGCCAGCAGCTCACAGGGGGCGCGTGGCACAGATACGCAGTATTTT.

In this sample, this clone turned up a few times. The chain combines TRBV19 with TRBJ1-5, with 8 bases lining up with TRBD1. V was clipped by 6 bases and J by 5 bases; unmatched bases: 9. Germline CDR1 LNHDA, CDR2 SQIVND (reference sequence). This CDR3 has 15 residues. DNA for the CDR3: TGTGCCAGTAGCCCCGACAGGGGAATCGATCAGCCCCAGCATTTT. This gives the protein CASSPDRGIDQPQHF.

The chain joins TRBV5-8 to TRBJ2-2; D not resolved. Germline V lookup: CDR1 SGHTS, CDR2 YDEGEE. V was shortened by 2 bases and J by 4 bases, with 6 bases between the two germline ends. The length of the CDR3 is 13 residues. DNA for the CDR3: TGTGCCAGCAGCTTTGTCTCCACCGGGGAGCTGTTTTTT. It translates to CASSFVSTGELFF.

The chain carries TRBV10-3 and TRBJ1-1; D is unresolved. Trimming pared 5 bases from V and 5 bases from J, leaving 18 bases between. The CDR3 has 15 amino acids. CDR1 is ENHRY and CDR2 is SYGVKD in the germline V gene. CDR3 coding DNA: TGTGCCATCAGTCATCGGTCAGAAGCGGGAACTGAAGCTTTCTTT. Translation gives CAISHRSEAGTEAFF.

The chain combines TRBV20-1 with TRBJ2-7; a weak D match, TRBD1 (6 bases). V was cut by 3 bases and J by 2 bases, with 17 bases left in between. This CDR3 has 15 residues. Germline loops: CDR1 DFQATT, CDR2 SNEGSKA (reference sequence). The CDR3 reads CSASIGAGVTYEQYF. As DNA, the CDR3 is TGCAGTGCTAGTATTGGGGCAGGGGTCACCTACGAGCAGTACTTC.

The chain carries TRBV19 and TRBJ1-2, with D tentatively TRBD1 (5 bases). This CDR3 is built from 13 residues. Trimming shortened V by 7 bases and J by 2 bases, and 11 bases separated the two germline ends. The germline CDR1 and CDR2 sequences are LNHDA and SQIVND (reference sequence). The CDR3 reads CASNVGGNYGYTF. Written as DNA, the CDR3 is TGTGCCAGTAACGTGGGGGGAAACTATGGCTACACCTTC. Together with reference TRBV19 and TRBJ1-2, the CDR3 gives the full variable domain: DGGITQSPKYLFRKEGQNVTLSCEQNLNHDAMYWYRQDPGQGLRLIYYSQIVNDFQKGDIAEGYSVSREKKESFPLTVTSAQKNPTAFYLCASNVGGNYGYTFGSGTRLTVV.

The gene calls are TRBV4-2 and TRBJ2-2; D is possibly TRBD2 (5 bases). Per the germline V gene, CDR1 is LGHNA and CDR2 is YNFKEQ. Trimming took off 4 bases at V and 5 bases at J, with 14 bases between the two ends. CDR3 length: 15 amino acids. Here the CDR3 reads CASSPNGRVTGELFF. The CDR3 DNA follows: TGTGCCAGCAGCCCCAATGGGCGGGTTACCGGGGAGCTGTTTTTT.

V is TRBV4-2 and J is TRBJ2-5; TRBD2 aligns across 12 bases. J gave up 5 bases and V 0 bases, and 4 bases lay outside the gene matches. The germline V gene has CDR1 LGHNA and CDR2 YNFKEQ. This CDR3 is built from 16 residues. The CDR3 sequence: CASSQDPGTSGETQYF. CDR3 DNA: TGTGCCAGCAGCCAAGACCCCGGGACTAGCGGGGAGACCCAGTACTTC.

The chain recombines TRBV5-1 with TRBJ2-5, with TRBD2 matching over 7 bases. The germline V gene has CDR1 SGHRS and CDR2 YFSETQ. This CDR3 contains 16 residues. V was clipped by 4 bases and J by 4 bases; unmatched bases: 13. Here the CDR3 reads CASSHGDPAGSETQYF. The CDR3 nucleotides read TGCGCCAGCAGCCATGGCGACCCAGCGGGGTCAGAGACCCAGTACTTC.

CDR3 in amino acids: CASSLASWAGANVLTF. CDR3 nucleotide sequence: TGTGCCAGCAGCTTAGCATCCTGGGCCGGGGCCAACGTCCTGACTTTC. The rearrangement uses TRBV7-9 and TRBJ2-6, with D unresolved. There are 16 residues in the CDR3. Trimming removed 0 bases from V and 4 bases from J, with 10 bases in between. The V gene's germline CDR1 is SEHNR and CDR2 FQNEAQ (reference sequence). Full variable domain (remainder filled in from reference TRBV7-9 and TRBJ2-6): DTGVSQNPRHKITKRGQNVTFRCDPISEHNRLYWYRQTLGQGPEFLTYFQNEAQLEKSRLLSDRFSAERPKGSFSTLEIQRTEQGDSAMYLCASSLASWAGANVLTFGAGSRLTVL.

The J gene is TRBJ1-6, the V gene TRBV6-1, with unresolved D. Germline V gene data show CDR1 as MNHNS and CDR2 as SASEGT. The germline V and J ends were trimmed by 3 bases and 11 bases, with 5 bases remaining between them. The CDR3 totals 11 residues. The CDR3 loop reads CASSDVAPLHF. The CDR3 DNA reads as TGTGCCAGCAGTGACGTAGCACCCCTCCACTTT.

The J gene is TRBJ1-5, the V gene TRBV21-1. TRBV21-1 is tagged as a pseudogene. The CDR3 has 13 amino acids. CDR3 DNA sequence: TGTGCCAGCAGCCAGGAGGGTTTTGAGCCCCAGCATTTT. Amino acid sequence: CASSQEGFEPQHF.

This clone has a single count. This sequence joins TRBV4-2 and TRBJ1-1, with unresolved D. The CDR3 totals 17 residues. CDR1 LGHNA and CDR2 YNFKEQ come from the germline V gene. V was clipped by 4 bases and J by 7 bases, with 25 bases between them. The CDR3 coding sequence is TGTGCCAGCAGCCCCTACCGTTCACCGGGAGCCGAAAATGAAGCTTTCTTT. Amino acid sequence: CASSPYRSPGAENEAFF.

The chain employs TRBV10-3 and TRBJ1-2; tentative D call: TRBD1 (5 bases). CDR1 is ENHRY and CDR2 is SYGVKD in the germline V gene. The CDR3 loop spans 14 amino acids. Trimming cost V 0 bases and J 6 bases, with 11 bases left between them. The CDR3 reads CAISESKGADGYTF. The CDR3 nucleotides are TGTGCCATCAGTGAGTCGAAAGGGGCGGATGGCTACACCTTC.